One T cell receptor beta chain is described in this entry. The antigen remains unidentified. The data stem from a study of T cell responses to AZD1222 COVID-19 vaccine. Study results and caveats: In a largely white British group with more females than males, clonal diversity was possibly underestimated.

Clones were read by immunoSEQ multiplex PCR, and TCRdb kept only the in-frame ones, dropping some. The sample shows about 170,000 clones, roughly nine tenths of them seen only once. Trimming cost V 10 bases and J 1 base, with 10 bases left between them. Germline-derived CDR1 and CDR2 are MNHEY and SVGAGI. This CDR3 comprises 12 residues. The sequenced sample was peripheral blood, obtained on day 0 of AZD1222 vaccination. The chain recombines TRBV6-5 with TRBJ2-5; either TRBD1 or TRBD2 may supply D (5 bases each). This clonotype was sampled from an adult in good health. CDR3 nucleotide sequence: TGTGCCATCGGGGCAGTCCAAGAGACCCAGTACTTC. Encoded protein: CAIGAVQETQYF.